One and the same sample provided the 32 T cell receptor beta chains below, sequenced in a study of beta chain features in type 1 diabetes. Isolated RNA was reverse transcribed in full, so expressed TCRB transcripts were sequenced. Measured with immunoSEQ multiplex PCR; TCRdb has only the in-frame clones, and not every one. This table has hundreds of thousands of clones, over 13% appearing once. Study-level findings and limits: TCRB CDR3s from Type 1 diabetes patients were moderately but significantly shorter in all four CD4+ subsets.

Their antigen targets remain unknown. The sequencing sample was made of naive CD4+ T cells from blood. The receptors originated from a man aged 18 to 29 with type 1 diabetes.

The chain employs TRBV7-9 and TRBJ2-1, with no clear D. Germline lookup yields CDR1 SEHNR and CDR2 FQNEAQ (reference sequence). Trimming stripped 1 base from V and 3 bases from J, with 7 bases between. The CDR3 consists of 14 residues. CDR3 protein: CASSLGANYNEQFF. CDR3 nucleotide sequence: TGTGCCAGCAGCTTAGGGGCAAACTACAATGAGCAGTTCTTC.

As DNA, the CDR3 is TGTGCCAGCAGTTTCTACCGGGACTACACTGAAGCTTTCTTT. Protein: CASSFYRDYTEAFF. The chain carries TRBV27 and TRBJ1-1; possibly TRBD1 for D (5 bases). This CDR3 contains 14 residues. Looked up from germline, CDR1 is MNHEY and CDR2 is SMNVEV (reference sequence). The V and J ends lost 3 bases and 3 bases respectively, with 11 bases between them.

In this sample, this clone turned up a few times. The V gene is TRBV5-1, the J gene TRBJ2-3; D remains unclear. The germline CDR1 and CDR2 sequences are SGHRS and YFSETQ. V lost 4 bases, J lost 5 bases, and 8 bases lay in between. The CDR3 consists of 12 residues. CDR3 sequence (DNA): TGCGCCAGCAGCGTGGTGGTAGATACGCAGTATTTT. Protein product: CASSVVVDTQYF.

This clone turned up a few times. J is TRBJ1-6 and V is TRBV7-9, with 8 bases lining up with TRBD1. From germline, CDR1 is SEHNR and CDR2 FQNEAQ (reference sequence). V trimming: 3 bases; J trimming: 9 bases; junction bases outside the gene matches: 1. The CDR3 length is 13 residues. DNA of the CDR3: TGTGCCAGCAGCTTCCAGGGGGCTTCACCCCTCCACTTT. It encodes CASSFQGASPLHF.

The genes are TRBV18 and TRBJ2-1; D may match TRBD1 or TRBD2 (5 bases each). The CDR3 length is 15 residues. Germline CDR1 is KGHSH and CDR2 is LQKENI. Trimming took off 3 bases at V and 7 bases at J, with 16 bases between the two ends. In DNA form, the CDR3 reads TGTGCCAGCTCACCCACGATGGGACCGCTGAATGAGCAGTTCTTC. This codes for CASSPTMGPLNEQFF. Based on the CDR3 plus reference TRBV18 and TRBJ2-1, the full variable domain is NAGVMQNPRHLVRRRGQEARLRCSPMKGHSHVYWYRQLPEEGLKFMVYLQKENIIDESGMPKERFSAEFPKEGPSILRIQQVVRGDSAAYFCASSPTMGPLNEQFFGPGTRLTVL.

The sample holds one count of this clone. In DNA form, the CDR3 reads TGTGCCAGCAGCTCGGGACGGGAAAAGTCTTACGAGCAGTACTTC. Translated, it gives CASSSGREKSYEQYF. The chain carries TRBV7-9 and TRBJ2-7, with D perhaps assigned TRBD1 or TRBD2 (5 bases each). CDR3 length: 15 amino acids. Germline V gene data show CDR1 as SEHNR and CDR2 as FQNEAQ (reference sequence). Trimming shortened V by 4 bases and J by 4 bases, and 17 bases separated the two germline ends. Combining the CDR3 with reference TRBV7-9 and TRBJ2-7 gives the whole variable domain DTGVSQNPRHKITKRGQNVTFRCDPISEHNRLYWYRQTLGQGPEFLTYFQNEAQLEKSRLLSDRFSAERPKGSFSTLEIQRTEQGDSAMYLCASSSGREKSYEQYFGPGTRLTVT.

The chain couples TRBV30 to TRBJ2-7; D could derive from TRBD1 or TRBD2 (6 bases each). Germline V gene sequence: CDR1 GTSNPN, CDR2 SVGIG (reference sequence). This CDR3 has 15 residues. V lost 2 bases and J lost 3, with 17 bases in between. The CDR3 reads CAWSLSGGGRYEQYF. CDR3 sequence (DNA): TGTGCCTGGAGTCTTAGCGGAGGGGGACGCTACGAGCAGTACTTC.

The chain recombines TRBV25-1 with TRBJ2-3, with D possibly TRBD2 on 6 matching bases. The germline CDR1 and CDR2 sequences are MGHDK and SYGVNS. The CDR3 spans 14 residues. The germline V and J ends were trimmed by 1 base and 2 bases, with 7 bases remaining between them. The CDR3 DNA reads as TGTGCCAGCAGTGAATCGGGGGTCACAGATACGCAGTATTTT. Its translation is CASSESGVTDTQYF.

This clone showed up just a few times. The chain uses TRBV11-2 and TRBJ2-4, with TRBD1 matching over 7 bases. The V segment lost 4 bases and the J segment 6 bases; nucleotides outside the gene matches: 6. The CDR3 runs 14 residues. Germline-derived CDR1 and CDR2 are SGHAT and FQNNGV. CDR3 DNA: TGTGCCAGCAGCTCGTTCCGGGACAGAAACATTCAGTACTTC. Protein: CASSSFRDRNIQYF.

The chain employs TRBV29-1 and TRBJ2-5; 8 bases are shared with TRBD1. Germline V gives CDR1 SQVTM, CDR2 ANQGSEA. The CDR3 runs 15 residues. J gave up 1 base and V 3 bases, and 7 bases lay outside the gene matches. The CDR3 spells CSVDDGRGLQETQYF. In nucleotides, the CDR3 is TGCAGCGTTGACGACGGCAGGGGGCTCCAAGAGACCCAGTACTTC. The variable domain in full, completed from reference TRBV29-1 and TRBJ2-5, reads SAVISQKPSRDICQRGTSLTIQCQVDSQVTMMFWYRQQPGQSLTLIATANQGSEATYESGFVIDKFPISRPNLTFSTLTVSNMSPEDSSIYLCSVDDGRGLQETQYFGPGTRLLVL.

This clone has more than one count but fewer than ten. The genes are TRBV18 and TRBJ1-2; D call uncertain. The CDR3 has 13 amino acids. Germline values: CDR1 KGHSH, CDR2 LQKENI. V lost 3 bases, J lost 11 bases, and 16 bases lay in between. The CDR3 protein is CASSPSSNTPYTF. The CDR3 DNA follows: TGTGCCAGCTCACCTTCTTCGAACACCCCGTACACCTTC.

The V and J genes are TRBV6-6 and TRBJ1-5; D ambiguous. V was cut by 0 bases and J by 2 bases, with 8 bases left in between. The germline gives CDR1 MNHNY, CDR2 SVGAGI (reference sequence). The CDR3 is 15 residues long. CDR3 loop: CASSYSSQGNQPQHF. The CDR3 coding sequence is TGTGCCAGCAGTTACTCGAGTCAGGGCAATCAGCCCCAGCATTTT.

This chain uses TRBV7-2 with TRBJ2-5, with D hard to call. V lost 4 bases, J lost 5 bases, and 23 bases lay in between. CDR3 size: 17 residues. CDR1 and CDR2 from the germline V gene are SGHTA and FQGNSA. The CDR3 nucleotides read TGTGCCAGCAGCTCCCCGGGTATGGCTGTTTCCTGGGAGACCCAGTACTTC. Amino acids: CASSSPGMAVSWETQYF.

The rearrangement joins TRBV5-4 to TRBJ1-5, with a possible D match to TRBD1 (6 bases). The CDR3 runs 15 residues. Trimming removed 0 bases at V and 4 bases at J, with 11 bases between. CDR1 and CDR2 from the germline V gene are SGHNT and YYREEE (reference sequence). The CDR3 here is CASSLGAGDNQPQHF. In DNA, the CDR3 is TGTGCCAGCAGCTTGGGAGCAGGGGATAATCAGCCCCAGCATTTT.

The CDR3 reads CASSFSGGSSYNEQFF. The DNA for the CDR3 is TGTGCCAGCAGCTTCAGCGGGGGGAGCTCCTACAATGAGCAGTTCTTC. The rearrangement links TRBV9 to TRBJ2-1, with 9 bases fitting TRBD2. With V trimmed by 4 bases and J by 0 bases, 5 bases remained unmatched. CDR1 SGDLS and CDR2 YYNGEE come from the germline V gene. This CDR3 region has 16 residues.

This clone occurred once. The chain carries TRBV4-2 and TRBJ2-7; 8 positions agree with TRBD2. Germline CDR1 LGHNA, CDR2 YNFKEQ. V shed 1 base, J shed 6 bases, and the junction held 8 bases outside the gene matches. CDR3 length equals 15 residues. The CDR3: CASSQGRESGGEQYF. Here the CDR3 DNA reads TGTGCCAGCAGCCAAGGGAGGGAAAGCGGGGGCGAGCAGTACTTC.

This rearrangement joins TRBV10-3 to TRBJ2-7, with 10 bases aligning to TRBD2. Germline CDR1 reads ENHRY; CDR2 reads SYGVKD. J gave up 4 bases and V 6 bases, and 6 bases lay outside the gene matches. The CDR3 extends over 14 amino acids. The CDR3 spells CAIREAGGRYEQYF. The DNA of the CDR3 is TGTGCCATCAGGGAAGCGGGAGGGCGGTACGAGCAGTACTTC.

The chain employs TRBV11-2 and TRBJ2-1, with D tentatively TRBD1 (6 bases). Germline CDR1 and CDR2: SGHAT and FQNNGV. V was trimmed by 5 bases and J by 2 bases, leaving 13 bases between them. The CDR3 consists of 15 residues. The CDR3 DNA sequence: TGTGCCAGCAGCCCAACCAGGGGAACCTACAATGAGCAGTTCTTC. It is translated as CASSPTRGTYNEQFF.

The V call is TRBV29-1, the J call TRBJ1-1, with D unresolved. Trimming pared 4 bases from V and 4 bases from J, leaving 13 bases between. This CDR3 contains 13 residues. Germline V lookup: CDR1 SQVTM, CDR2 ANQGSEA. CDR3 DNA sequence: TGCAGCGTTGCCAAGGGAAGCGCCACTGAAGCTTTCTTT. Its protein is CSVAKGSATEAFF. Variable domain in full (rest from reference TRBV29-1 and TRBJ1-1): SAVISQKPSRDICQRGTSLTIQCQVDSQVTMMFWYRQQPGQSLTLIATANQGSEATYESGFVIDKFPISRPNLTFSTLTVSNMSPEDSSIYLCSVAKGSATEAFFGQGTRLTVV.

This rearrangement joins TRBV5-1 to TRBJ2-1; possibly TRBD2 for D (6 bases). Trimming took off 2 bases at V and 10 bases at J, with 16 bases between the two ends. CDR3 length: 14 amino acids. CDR1 and CDR2 (germline): SGHRS, YFSETQ. CDR3 protein: CASSLSGGPEEQFF. CDR3 in DNA: TGCGCCAGCAGCTTAAGCGGAGGGCCTGAGGAGCAGTTCTTC.

This clone showed up just a few times. The chain uses TRBV30 and TRBJ1-6, with D unresolved. Trimming cost V 2 bases and J 0 bases, with 8 bases left between them. The CDR3 consists of 15 residues. Looked up from germline, CDR1 is GTSNPN and CDR2 is SVGIG (reference sequence). CDR3 in amino acids: CAWSTGPSYNSPLHF. The CDR3 nucleotides read TGTGCCTGGAGTACCGGTCCCTCCTATAATTCACCCCTCCACTTT.

The chain couples TRBV9 to TRBJ2-3; possible D gene TRBD2, 5 bases. The germline CDR1 and CDR2 sequences are SGDLS and YYNGEE. The CDR3 length is 18 residues. The V end lost 4 bases, the J end lost 4 bases, and 25 bases lay between the germline ends. CDR3 in DNA: TGTGCCAGCAGCCCCCGTAGCGATCCCCTGCTGGTCGCAGATACGCAGTATTTT. This codes for CASSPRSDPLLVADTQYF.

There are a few counts of this clone. CDR3 in amino acids: CASSREDSEKLFF. The CDR3 bases are TGCGCCAGCAGCCGGGAGGACAGTGAAAAACTGTTTTTT. The rearrangement links TRBV4-3 to TRBJ1-4; weak D call: TRBD1 (6 bases). Looked up from germline, CDR1 is LGHNA and CDR2 is YSLEER. V was pared by 4 bases and J by 7 bases, with 10 bases between. The CDR3 length is 13 residues.

The chain carries TRBV7-2 and TRBJ2-7, with 7 bases lining up with TRBD2. The CDR3 sequence is 13 residues long. Germline CDR1 SGHTA, CDR2 FQGNSA. V trimming: 4 bases; J trimming: 1 base; junction bases outside the gene matches: 1. The CDR3 here is CASSWGGSYEQYF. The CDR3 nucleotides read TGTGCCAGCAGCTGGGGGGGATCCTACGAGCAGTACTTC.

The rearrangement links TRBV6-1 to TRBJ1-1; no firm D call. The CDR3 spans 13 residues. Trimming stripped 2 bases from V and 4 bases from J, with 8 bases between. Germline lookup yields CDR1 MNHNS and CDR2 SASEGT. The CDR3 nucleotides are TGTGCCAGCAGTGAAAGGCAGCGCACTGAAGCTTTCTTT. Residues: CASSERQRTEAFF.

The chain combines TRBV29-1 with TRBJ1-1; D not resolved. With 6 bases removed from V and 5 bases from J, the gap between germline ends came to 19 bases. The length of the CDR3 is 14 residues. CDR1 and CDR2 from the germline V gene are SQVTM and ANQGSEA. The CDR3 DNA reads TGCAGCGTGGCCCGGGGAGTGCGAGATACTGAAGCTTTCTTT. Amino acid sequence: CSVARGVRDTEAFF.

This sequence joins TRBV5-1 and TRBJ2-3; 7 bases fit TRBD2. Germline V CDR1 and CDR2: SGHRS, YFSETQ. This CDR3 is 13 amino acids long. The ends lost 7 bases at V and 4 bases at J; junction bases unmatched: 6. As DNA, the CDR3 is TGCGCCAGCTCCAGACTAGCATCAGATACGCAGTATTTT. This sequence encodes CASSRLASDTQYF.

The chain employs TRBV6-5 and TRBJ2-7; a possible D gene is TRBD2 (5 bases). Trimming pared 2 bases from V and 0 bases from J, leaving 11 bases between. This CDR3 is built from 15 residues. The germline V gene has CDR1 MNHEY and CDR2 SVGAGI. CDR3 nucleotide sequence: TGTGCCAGCAGTTACCAGCGGCGGAGCTCCTACGAGCAGTACTTC. The encoded protein is CASSYQRRSSYEQYF.

This rearrangement joins TRBV28 to TRBJ2-7, with D tentatively TRBD1 (6 bases). The germline V gene has CDR1 MDHEN and CDR2 SYDVKM. Trimming took off 1 base at V and 2 bases at J, with 12 bases between the two ends. The CDR3 consists of 15 residues. The CDR3 region is CASSLSGTRTYEQYF. The DNA of the CDR3 is TGTGCCAGCAGTTTATCTGGGACACGAACCTACGAGCAGTACTTC.

This clone has only a few counts. V usage is TRBV7-3 and J usage is TRBJ1-6; TRBD1 might be the D (5 bases). Germline CDR1 SGHTA, CDR2 FQGTGA. The length of the CDR3 is 14 residues. V gave up 3 bases and J gave up 9 bases, with 12 bases separating them. The CDR3 DNA reads as TGTGCCAGCAGCTTCCGGGGCCGGGGTTCACCCCTCCACTTT. Amino acid sequence: CASSFRGRGSPLHF.

The CDR3 sequence is CASNGGRSYNEQFF. The CDR3 DNA sequence: TGTGCCAGTAACGGGGGGCGTAGCTACAATGAGCAGTTCTTC. The rearrangement uses TRBV14 and TRBJ2-1, with D maybe TRBD2 (7 bases). Germline assignment: CDR1 SGHDN and CDR2 FVKESK. The V gene lost 9 bases and the J gene lost 3 bases, with 15 bases spanning the gap. This CDR3 comprises 14 residues.

This clone was seen a few times. The J gene is TRBJ2-7, the V gene TRBV28, with D maybe TRBD2 (6 bases). Germline V gene data show CDR1 as MDHEN and CDR2 as SYDVKM. This CDR3 has 15 amino acids. V gave up 6 bases and J gave up 7 bases, with 22 bases separating them. The CDR3 DNA reads TGTGCCAGCAGAACTCAAGGCTTACCCCGGGGGGAGCAGTACTTC. Protein sequence: CASRTQGLPRGEQYF.